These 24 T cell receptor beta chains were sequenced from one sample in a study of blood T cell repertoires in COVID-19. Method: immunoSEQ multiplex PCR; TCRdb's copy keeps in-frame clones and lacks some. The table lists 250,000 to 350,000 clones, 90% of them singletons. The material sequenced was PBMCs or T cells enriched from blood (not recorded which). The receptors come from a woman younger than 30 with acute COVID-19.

CDR3 loop: CASSQLPDRENEQFF. The CDR3 DNA reads as TGTGCCAGCAGCCAACTGCCCGACAGGGAGAATGAGCAGTTCTTC. The chain uses TRBV28 and TRBJ2-1; 7 nucleotides agree with TRBD1. J gave up 7 bases and V 6 bases, and 12 bases lay outside the gene matches. The CDR3 covers 15 residues. From germline, CDR1 is MDHEN and CDR2 SYDVKM.

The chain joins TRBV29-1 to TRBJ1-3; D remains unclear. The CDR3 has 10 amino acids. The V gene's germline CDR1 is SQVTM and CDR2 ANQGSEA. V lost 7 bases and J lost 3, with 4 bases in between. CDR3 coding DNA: TGCAGCGCCGGTGGAAACACCATATATTTT. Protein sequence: CSAGGNTIYF. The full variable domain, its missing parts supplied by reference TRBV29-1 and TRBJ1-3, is SAVISQKPSRDICQRGTSLTIQCQVDSQVTMMFWYRQQPGQSLTLIATANQGSEATYESGFVIDKFPISRPNLTFSTLTVSNMSPEDSSIYLCSAGGNTIYFGEGSWLTVV.

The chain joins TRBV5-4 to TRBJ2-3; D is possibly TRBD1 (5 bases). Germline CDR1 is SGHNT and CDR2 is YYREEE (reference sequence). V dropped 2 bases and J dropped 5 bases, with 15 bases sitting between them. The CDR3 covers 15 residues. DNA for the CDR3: TGTGCCAGCAGCTTAACAGGACGGTACAGAGATACGCAGTATTTT. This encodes CASSLTGRYRDTQYF.

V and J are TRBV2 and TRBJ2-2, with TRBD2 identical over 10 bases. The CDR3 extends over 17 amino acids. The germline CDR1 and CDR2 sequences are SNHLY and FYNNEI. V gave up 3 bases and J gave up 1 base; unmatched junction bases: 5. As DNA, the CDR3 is TGTGCCAGCAGTGACCTAGCGGGAGTTTTGAACACCGGGGAGCTGTTTTTT. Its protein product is CASSDLAGVLNTGELFF. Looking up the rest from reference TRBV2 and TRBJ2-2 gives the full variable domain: EPEVTQTPSHQVTQMGQEVILRCVPISNHLYFYWYRQILGQKVEFLVSFYNNEISEKSEIFDDQFSVERPDGSNFTLKIRSTKLEDSAMYFCASSDLAGVLNTGELFFGEGSRLTVL.

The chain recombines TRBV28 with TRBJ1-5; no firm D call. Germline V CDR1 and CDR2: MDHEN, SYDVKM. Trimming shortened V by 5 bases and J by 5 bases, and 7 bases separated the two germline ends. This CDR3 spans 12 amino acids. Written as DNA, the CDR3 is TGTGCCAGCAGTGGGCCCCATCAGCCCCAGCATTTT. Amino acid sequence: CASSGPHQPQHF.

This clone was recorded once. The CDR3 DNA reads TGTGCCAGCAGCCTGGGACTAGCGGGAGGCAGGGACGAGCAGTACTTC. The encoded protein is CASSLGLAGGRDEQYF. J is TRBJ2-7 and V is TRBV5-6; 15 bases line up with TRBD2. CDR3 size: 16 residues. Germline V gene data show CDR1 as SGHDT and CDR2 as YYEEEE. After removal of 4 bases from V and 5 bases from J, the junction contained 7 bases not matched to a gene. The full variable domain, rest sourced from reference TRBV5-6 and TRBJ2-7, is DAGVTQSPTHLIKTRGQQVTLRCSPKSGHDTVSWYQQALGQGPQFIFQYYEEEERQRGNFPDRFSGHQFPNYSSELNVNALLLGDSALYLCASSLGLAGGRDEQYFGPGTRLTVT.

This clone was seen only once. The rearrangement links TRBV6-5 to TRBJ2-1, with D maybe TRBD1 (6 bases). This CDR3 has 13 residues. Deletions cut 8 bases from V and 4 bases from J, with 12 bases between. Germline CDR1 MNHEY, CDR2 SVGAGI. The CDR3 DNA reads TGTGCCAGCCGACAGGAGCTTTACAATGAGCAGTTCTTC. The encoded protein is CASRQELYNEQFF.

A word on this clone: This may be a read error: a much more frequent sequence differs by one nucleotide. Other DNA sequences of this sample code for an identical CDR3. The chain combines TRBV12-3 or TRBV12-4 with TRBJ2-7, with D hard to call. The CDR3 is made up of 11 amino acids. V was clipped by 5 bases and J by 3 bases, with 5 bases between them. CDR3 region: CASSLNYEQYF. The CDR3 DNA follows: TGTGCCAGCAGTCTAAACTACGAGCAGTACTTC.

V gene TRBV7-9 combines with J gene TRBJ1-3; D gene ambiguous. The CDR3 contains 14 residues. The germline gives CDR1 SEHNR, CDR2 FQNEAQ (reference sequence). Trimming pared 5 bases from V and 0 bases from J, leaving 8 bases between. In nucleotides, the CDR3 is TGTGCCAGCAGCAAAGGAGTCTCTGGAAACACCATATATTTT. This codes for CASSKGVSGNTIYF.

The CDR3, as DNA: TGTGCCAGCAGTTACTCCCCAGCGGGACTTTCAGATACGCAGTATTTT. Translating gives CASSYSPAGLSDTQYF. The chain links TRBV6-5 to TRBJ2-3; TRBD2 agrees at 7 bases. CDR1 is MNHEY, CDR2 SVGAGI, per germline. The CDR3 runs to 16 residues. V gave up 0 bases and J gave up 4 bases; unmatched junction bases: 7.

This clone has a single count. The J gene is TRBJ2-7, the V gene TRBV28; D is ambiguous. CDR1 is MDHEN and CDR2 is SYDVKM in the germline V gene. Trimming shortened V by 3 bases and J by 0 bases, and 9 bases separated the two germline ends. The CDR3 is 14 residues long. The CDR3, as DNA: TGTGCCAGCAGTTTTCTCTTCAGCTCCTACGAGCAGTACTTC. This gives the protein CASSFLFSSYEQYF. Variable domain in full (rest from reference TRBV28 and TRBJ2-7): DVKVTQSSRYLVKRTGEKVFLECVQDMDHENMFWYRQDPGLGLRLIYFSYDVKMKEKGDIPEGYSVSREKKERFSLILESASTNQTSMYLCASSFLFSSYEQYFGPGTRLTVT.

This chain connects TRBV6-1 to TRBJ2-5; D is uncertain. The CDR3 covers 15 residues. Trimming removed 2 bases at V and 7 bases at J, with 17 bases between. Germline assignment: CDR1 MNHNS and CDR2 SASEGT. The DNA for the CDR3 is TGTGCCAGCAGTGAACTAATAGCTCCGTCTGCGACCCAGTACTTC. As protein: CASSELIAPSATQYF.

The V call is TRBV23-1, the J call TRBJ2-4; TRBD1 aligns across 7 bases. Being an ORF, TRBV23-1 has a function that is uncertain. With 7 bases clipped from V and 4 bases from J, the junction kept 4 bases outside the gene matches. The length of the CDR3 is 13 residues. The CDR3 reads CASTGTEKNIQYF. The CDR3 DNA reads TGCGCCAGCACCGGGACAGAGAAAAACATTCAGTACTTC.

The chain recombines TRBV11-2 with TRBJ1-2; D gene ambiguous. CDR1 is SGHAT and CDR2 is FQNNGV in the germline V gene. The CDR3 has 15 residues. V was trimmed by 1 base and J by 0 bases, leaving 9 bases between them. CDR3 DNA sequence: TGTGCCAGCAGCTTAGGTGGCAAACCTAACTATGGCTACACCTTC. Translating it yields CASSLGGKPNYGYTF. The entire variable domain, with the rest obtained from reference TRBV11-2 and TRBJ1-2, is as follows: EAGVAQSPRYKIIEKRQSVAFWCNPISGHATLYWYQQILGQGPKLLIQFQNNGVVDDSQLPKDRFSAERLKGVDSTLKIQPAKLEDSAVYLCASSLGGKPNYGYTFGSGTRLTVV.

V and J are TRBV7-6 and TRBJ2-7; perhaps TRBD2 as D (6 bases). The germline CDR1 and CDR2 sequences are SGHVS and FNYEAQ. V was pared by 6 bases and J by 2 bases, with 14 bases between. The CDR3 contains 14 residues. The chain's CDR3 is CASSPTGRPYEQYF. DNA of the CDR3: TGTGCCAGCAGTCCGACCGGGAGACCCTACGAGCAGTACTTC.

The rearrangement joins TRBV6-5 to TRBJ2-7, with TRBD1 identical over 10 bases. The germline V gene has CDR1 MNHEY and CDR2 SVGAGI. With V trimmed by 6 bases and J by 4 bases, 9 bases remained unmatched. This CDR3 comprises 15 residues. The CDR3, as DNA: TGTGCCAGCAGACCCTCCGGGACAGGGGAGTACGAGCAGTACTTC. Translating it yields CASRPSGTGEYEQYF.

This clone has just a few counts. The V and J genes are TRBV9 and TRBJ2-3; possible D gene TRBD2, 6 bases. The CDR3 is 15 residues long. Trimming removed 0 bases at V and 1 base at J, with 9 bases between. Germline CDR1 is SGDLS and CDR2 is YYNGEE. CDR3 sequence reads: CASSVGGTGTDTQYF. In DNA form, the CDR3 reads TGTGCCAGCAGCGTAGGGGGGACTGGCACAGATACGCAGTATTTT.

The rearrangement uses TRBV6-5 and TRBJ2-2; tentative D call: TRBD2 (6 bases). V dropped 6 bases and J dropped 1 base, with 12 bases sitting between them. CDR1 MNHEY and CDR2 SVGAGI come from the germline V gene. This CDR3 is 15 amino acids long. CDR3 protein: CASRSGTWNTGELFF. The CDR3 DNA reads TGTGCCAGCAGATCCGGGACTTGGAACACCGGGGAGCTGTTTTTT.

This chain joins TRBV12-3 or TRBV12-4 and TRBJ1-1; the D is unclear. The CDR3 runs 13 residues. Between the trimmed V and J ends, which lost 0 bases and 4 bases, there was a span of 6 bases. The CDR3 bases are TGTGCCAGCAGTTTAGCGGGAGCCACTGAAGCTTTCTTT. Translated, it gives CASSLAGATEAFF.

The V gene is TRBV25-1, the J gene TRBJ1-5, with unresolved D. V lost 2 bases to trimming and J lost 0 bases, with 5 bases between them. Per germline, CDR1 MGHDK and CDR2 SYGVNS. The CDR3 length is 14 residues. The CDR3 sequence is CASSELYSNQPQHF. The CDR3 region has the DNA TGTGCCAGCAGTGAACTTTATAGCAATCAGCCCCAGCATTTT.

Written as DNA, the CDR3 is TGCGCCAGCAGCTTGGCCGTCGGACAGCTCGGAACTGAAGCTTTCTTT. This encodes CASSLAVGQLGTEAFF. The chain recombines TRBV5-1 with TRBJ1-1, with D possibly TRBD1 on 6 matching bases. Per the germline V gene, CDR1 is SGHRS and CDR2 is YFSETQ. CDR3 length: 16 amino acids. The V gene lost 0 bases and the J gene lost 5 bases, with 17 bases spanning the gap.

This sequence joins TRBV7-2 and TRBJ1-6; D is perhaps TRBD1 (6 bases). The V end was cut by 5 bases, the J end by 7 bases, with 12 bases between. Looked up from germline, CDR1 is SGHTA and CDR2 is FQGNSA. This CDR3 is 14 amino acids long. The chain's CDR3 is CASSTGTLNSPLHF. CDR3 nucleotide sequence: TGTGCCAGCAGCACCGGGACACTGAATTCACCCCTCCACTTT.

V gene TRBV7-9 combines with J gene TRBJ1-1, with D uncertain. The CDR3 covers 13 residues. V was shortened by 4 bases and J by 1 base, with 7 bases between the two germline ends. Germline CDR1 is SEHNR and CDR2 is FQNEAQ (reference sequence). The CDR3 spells CASSSLANTEAFF. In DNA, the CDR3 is TGTGCCAGCAGCTCCCTAGCGAACACTGAAGCTTTCTTT.

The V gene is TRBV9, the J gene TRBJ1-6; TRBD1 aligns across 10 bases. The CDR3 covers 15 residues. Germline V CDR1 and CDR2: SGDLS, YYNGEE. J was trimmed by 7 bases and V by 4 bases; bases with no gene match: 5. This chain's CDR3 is CASSQGQGLNSPLHF. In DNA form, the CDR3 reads TGTGCCAGCAGCCAGGGACAGGGGCTCAATTCACCCCTCCACTTT.